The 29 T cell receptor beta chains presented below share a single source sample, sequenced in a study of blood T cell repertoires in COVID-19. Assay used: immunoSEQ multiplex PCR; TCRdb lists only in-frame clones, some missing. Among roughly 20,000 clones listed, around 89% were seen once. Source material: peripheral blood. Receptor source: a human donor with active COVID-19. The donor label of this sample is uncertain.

CDR3 sequence reads: CASSLRGQKDQETQYF. CDR3 in DNA: TGTGCCAGCAGCTTGAGGGGACAGAAGGACCAAGAGACCCAGTACTTC. V gene TRBV5-6 combines with J gene TRBJ2-5; the match to TRBD1 covers 7 bases. V was pared by 1 base and J by 0 bases, with 6 bases of the junction left unmatched. This CDR3 contains 16 residues. Germline V CDR1 and CDR2: SGHDT, YYEEEE.

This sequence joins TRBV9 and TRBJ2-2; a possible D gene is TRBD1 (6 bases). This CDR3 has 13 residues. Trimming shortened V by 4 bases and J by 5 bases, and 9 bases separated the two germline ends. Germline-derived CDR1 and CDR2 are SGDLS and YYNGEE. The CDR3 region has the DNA TGTGCCAGCAGCATAACAGGGACCGGGGAGCTGTTTTTT. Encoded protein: CASSITGTGELFF. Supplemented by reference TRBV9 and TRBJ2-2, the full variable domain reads DSGVTQTPKHLITATGQRVTLRCSPRSGDLSVYWYQQSLDQGLQFLIQYYNGEERAKGNILERFSAQQFPDLHSELNLSSLELGDSALYFCASSITGTGELFFGEGSRLTVL.

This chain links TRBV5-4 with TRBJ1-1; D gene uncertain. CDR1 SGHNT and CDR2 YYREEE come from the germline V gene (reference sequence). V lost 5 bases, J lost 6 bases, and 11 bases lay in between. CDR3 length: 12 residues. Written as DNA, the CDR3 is TGTGCCAGCAGTCTTGGTCAGGCTGAAGCTTTCTTT. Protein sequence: CASSLGQAEAFF.

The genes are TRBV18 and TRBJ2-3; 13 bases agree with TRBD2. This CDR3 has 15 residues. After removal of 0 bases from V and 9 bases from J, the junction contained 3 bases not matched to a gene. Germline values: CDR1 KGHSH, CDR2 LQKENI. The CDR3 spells CASSPPGTSGMTQYF. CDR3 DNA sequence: TGTGCCAGCTCACCACCCGGGACTAGCGGGATGACGCAGTATTTT.

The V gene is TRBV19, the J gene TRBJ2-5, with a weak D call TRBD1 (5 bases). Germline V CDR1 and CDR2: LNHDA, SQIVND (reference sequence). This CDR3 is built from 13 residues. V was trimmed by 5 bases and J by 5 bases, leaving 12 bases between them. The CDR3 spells CASSPTHRETQYF. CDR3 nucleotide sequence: TGTGCCAGTAGTCCAACCCACAGGGAGACCCAGTACTTC. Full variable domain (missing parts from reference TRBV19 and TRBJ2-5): DGGITQSPKYLFRKEGQNVTLSCEQNLNHDAMYWYRQDPGQGLRLIYYSQIVNDFQKGDIAEGYSVSREKKESFPLTVTSAQKNPTAFYLCASSPTHRETQYFGPGTRLLVL.

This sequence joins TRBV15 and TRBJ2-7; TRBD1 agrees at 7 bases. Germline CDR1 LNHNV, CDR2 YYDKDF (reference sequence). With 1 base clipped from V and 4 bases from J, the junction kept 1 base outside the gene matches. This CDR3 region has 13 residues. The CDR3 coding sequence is TGTGCCACCAGCAGAGCACAGGGGTACGAGCAGTACTTC. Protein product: CATSRAQGYEQYF.

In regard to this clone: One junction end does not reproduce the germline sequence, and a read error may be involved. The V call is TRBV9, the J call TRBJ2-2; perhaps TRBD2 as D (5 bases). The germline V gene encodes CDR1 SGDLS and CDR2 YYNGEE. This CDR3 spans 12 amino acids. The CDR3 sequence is CASIREHRGAVF. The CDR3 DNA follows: TGTGCCAGCATTCGCGAACACCGGGGAGCTGTTTTT.

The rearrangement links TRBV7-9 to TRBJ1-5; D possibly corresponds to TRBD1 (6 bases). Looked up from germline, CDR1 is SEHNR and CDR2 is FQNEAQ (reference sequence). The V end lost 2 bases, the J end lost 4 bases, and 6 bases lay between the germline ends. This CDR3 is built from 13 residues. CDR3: CASSLQGNQPQHF. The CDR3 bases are TGTGCCAGCAGCTTACAGGGGAATCAGCCCCAGCATTTT.

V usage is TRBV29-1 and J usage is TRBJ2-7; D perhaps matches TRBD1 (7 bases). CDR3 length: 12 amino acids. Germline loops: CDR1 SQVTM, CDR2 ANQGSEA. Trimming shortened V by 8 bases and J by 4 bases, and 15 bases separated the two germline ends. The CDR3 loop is CSFSRGEYEQYF. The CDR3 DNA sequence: TGCAGCTTTTCCAGGGGGGAATACGAGCAGTACTTC.

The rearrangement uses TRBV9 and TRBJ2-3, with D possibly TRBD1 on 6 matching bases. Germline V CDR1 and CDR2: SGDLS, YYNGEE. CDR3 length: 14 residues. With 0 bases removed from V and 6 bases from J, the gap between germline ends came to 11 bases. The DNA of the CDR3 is TGTGCCAGCAGCGTAGAGGGGGAGATCGATACGCAGTATTTT. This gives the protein CASSVEGEIDTQYF.

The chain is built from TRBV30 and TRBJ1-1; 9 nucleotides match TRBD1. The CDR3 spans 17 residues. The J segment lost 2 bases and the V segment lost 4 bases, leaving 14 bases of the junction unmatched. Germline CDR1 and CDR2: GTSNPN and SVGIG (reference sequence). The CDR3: CAWTRSRDRVLNTEAFF. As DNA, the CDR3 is TGTGCCTGGACCCGCAGCCGGGACAGGGTTCTCAACACTGAAGCTTTCTTT.

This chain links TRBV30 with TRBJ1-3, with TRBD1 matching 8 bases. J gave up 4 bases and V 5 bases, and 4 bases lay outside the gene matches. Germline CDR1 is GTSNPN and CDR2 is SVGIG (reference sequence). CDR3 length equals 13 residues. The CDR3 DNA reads TGTGCCTGGCAGGGGGCTACGGGAAACACCATATATTTT. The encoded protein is CAWQGATGNTIYF.

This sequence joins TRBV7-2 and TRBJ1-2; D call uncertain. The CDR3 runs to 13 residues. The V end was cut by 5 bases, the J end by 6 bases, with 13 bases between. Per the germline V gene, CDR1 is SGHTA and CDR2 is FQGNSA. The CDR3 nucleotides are TGTGCCAGCAGCCGTTCGAGGGCAGATGGCTACACCTTC. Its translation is CASSRSRADGYTF.

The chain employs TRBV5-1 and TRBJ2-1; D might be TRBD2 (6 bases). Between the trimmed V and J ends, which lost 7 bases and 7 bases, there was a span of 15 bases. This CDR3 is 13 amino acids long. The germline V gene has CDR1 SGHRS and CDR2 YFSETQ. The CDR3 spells CASRDSPGNEQFF. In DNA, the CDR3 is TGCGCCAGCCGGGACTCCCCTGGGAATGAGCAGTTCTTC.

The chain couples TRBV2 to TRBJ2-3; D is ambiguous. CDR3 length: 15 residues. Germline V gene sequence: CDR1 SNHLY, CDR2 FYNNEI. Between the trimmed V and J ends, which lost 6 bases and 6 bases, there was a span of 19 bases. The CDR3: CASSAAGDTYDTQYF. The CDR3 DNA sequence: TGTGCCAGCAGCGCCGCCGGTGACACTTATGATACGCAGTATTTT.

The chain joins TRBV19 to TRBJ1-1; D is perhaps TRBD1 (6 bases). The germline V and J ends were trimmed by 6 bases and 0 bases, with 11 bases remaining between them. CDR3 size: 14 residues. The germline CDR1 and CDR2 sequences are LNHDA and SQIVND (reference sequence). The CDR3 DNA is TGTGCCAGTAGAGAGGACAGAGTGAACACTGAAGCTTTCTTT. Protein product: CASREDRVNTEAFF.

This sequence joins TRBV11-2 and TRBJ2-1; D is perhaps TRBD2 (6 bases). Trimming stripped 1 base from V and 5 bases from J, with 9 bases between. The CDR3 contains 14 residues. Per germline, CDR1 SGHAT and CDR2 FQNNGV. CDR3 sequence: CASSLGTTHNEQFF. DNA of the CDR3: TGTGCCAGCAGCTTAGGGACTACCCACAATGAGCAGTTCTTC.

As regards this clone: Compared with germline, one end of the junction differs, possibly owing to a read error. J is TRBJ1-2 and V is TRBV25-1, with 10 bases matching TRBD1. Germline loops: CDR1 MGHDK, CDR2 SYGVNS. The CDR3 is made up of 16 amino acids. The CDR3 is CASSDHAGQGNYGCTF. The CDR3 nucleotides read TGTGCCAGCAGTGACCACGCGGGACAGGGGAACTATGGCTGCACCTTC.

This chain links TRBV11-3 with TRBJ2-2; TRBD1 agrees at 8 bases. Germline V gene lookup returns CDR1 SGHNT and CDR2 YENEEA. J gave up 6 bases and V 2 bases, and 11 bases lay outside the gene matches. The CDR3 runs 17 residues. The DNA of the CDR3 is TGTGCCAGCAGCTTACGGCAGAGGACAGGGCTGGCCGGGGAGCTGTTTTTT. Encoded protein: CASSLRQRTGLAGELFF. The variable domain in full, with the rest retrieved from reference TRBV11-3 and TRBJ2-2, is EAGVVQSPRYKIIEKKQPVAFWCNPISGHNTLYWYLQNLGQGPELLIRYENEEAVDDSQLPKDRFSAERLKGVDSTLKIQPAELGDSAVYLCASSLRQRTGLAGELFFGEGSRLTVL.

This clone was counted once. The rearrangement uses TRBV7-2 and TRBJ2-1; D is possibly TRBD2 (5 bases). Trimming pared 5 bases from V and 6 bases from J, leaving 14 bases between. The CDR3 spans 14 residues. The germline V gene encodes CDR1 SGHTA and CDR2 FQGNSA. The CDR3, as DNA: TGTGCCAGCAGCCCGGGGAGCAGAGGCAATGAGCAGTTCTTC. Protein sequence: CASSPGSRGNEQFF.

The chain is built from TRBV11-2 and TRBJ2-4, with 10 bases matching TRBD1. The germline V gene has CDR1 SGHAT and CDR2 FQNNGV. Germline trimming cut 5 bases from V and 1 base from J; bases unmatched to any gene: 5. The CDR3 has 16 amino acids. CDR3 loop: CASSHGTGAAKNIQYF. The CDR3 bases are TGTGCCAGCAGCCACGGGACAGGGGCCGCCAAAAACATTCAGTACTTC. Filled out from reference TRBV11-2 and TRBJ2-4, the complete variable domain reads EAGVAQSPRYKIIEKRQSVAFWCNPISGHATLYWYQQILGQGPKLLIQFQNNGVVDDSQLPKDRFSAERLKGVDSTLKIQPAKLEDSAVYLCASSHGTGAAKNIQYFGAGTRLSVL.

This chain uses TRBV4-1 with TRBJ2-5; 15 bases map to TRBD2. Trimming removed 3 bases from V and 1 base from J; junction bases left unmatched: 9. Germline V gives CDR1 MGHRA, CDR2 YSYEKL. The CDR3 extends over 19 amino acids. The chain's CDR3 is CASSHPGLAGGPFQETQYF. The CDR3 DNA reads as TGCGCCAGCAGCCATCCCGGACTAGCGGGGGGGCCTTTCCAAGAGACCCAGTACTTC.

CDR3 coding DNA: TGTGCCAGCAGCTTAACCGGGCTCCGGACAGGGATCCCCGGGGAGCTGTTTTTT. It codes for CASSLTGLRTGIPGELFF. The gene calls are TRBV7-3 and TRBJ2-2; 8 bases line up with TRBD1. V shed 0 bases, J shed 6 bases, and the junction held 12 bases outside the gene matches. CDR3 size: 18 residues. Germline V gives CDR1 SGHTA, CDR2 FQGTGA.

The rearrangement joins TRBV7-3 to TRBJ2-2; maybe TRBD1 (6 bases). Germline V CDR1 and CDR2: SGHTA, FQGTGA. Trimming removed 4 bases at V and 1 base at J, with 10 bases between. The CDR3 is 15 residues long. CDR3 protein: CASSSTGMNTGELFF. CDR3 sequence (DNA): TGTGCCAGCAGCTCGACAGGCATGAACACCGGGGAGCTGTTTTTT.

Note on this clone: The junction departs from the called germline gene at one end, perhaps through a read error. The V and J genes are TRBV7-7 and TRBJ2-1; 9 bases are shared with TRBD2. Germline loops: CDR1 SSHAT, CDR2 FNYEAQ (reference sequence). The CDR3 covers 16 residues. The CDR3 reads CASSPLAGIGDNEQFF. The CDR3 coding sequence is TGTGCTAGCAGCCCTCTAGCGGGAATCGGCGACAATGAGCAGTTCTTC.

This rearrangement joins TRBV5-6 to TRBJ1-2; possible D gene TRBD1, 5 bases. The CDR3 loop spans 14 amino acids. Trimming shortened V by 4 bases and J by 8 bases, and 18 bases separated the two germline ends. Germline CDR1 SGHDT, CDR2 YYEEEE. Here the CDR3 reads CASSPGITGNGYTF. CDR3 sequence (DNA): TGTGCCAGCAGCCCAGGGATAACAGGCAACGGCTACACCTTC. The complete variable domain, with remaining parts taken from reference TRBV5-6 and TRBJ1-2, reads DAGVTQSPTHLIKTRGQQVTLRCSPKSGHDTVSWYQQALGQGPQFIFQYYEEEERQRGNFPDRFSGHQFPNYSSELNVNALLLGDSALYLCASSPGITGNGYTFGSGTRLTVV.

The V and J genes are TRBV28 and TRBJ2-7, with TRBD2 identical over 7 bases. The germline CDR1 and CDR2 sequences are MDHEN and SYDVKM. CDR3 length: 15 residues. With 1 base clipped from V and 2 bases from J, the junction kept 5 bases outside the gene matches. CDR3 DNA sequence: TGTGCCAGCAGTTTATCCGCTAGCGGCACCTACGAGCAGTACTTC. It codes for CASSLSASGTYEQYF.

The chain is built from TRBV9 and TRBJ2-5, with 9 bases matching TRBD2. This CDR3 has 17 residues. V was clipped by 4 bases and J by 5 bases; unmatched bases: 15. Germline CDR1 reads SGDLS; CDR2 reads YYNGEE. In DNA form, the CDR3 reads TGTGCCAGCAGCCCCAGCCTAGCGGGGCCCAGGATGGAGACCCAGTACTTC. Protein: CASSPSLAGPRMETQYF. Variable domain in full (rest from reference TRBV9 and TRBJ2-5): DSGVTQTPKHLITATGQRVTLRCSPRSGDLSVYWYQQSLDQGLQFLIQYYNGEERAKGNILERFSAQQFPDLHSELNLSSLELGDSALYFCASSPSLAGPRMETQYFGPGTRLLVL.

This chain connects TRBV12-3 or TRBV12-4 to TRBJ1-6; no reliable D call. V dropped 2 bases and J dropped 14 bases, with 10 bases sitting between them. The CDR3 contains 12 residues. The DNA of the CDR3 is TGTGCCAGCAGTTTATGGGAGAGGTCCCTCCACTTT. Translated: CASSLWERSLHF.